This TCR beta chain is drawn from a study of blood T cell repertoires in COVID-19. Overall study context: The study drew acute and convalescent COVID-19 samples from the United States, Italy and Spain.

Clones were sequenced by immunoSEQ multiplex PCR, and TCRdb holds only the in-frame ones, with some missing. This sample has roughly 73,000 clones, with approximately 92% found just once. Source material: peripheral blood. The sequence was obtained from a man older than 75 with acute or convalescent COVID-19.

The CDR3 region has the DNA TGTGCCAGCAGCTTAGCGTCCCGGACTGGGGCCTACGAGCAGTACTTC. It yields the protein CASSLASRTGAYEQYF. The V gene is TRBV7-6, the J gene TRBJ2-7; a possible D gene is TRBD2 (5 bases). Germline V gene lookup returns CDR1 SGHVS and CDR2 FNYEAQ. Trimming removed 0 bases from V and 2 bases from J, with 14 bases in between. The CDR3 length is 16 residues.